The 2 T cell receptor beta chains below were found in one sample sequenced in a study of cytomegalovirus exposure and HLA in healthy donors. With 60 Vbeta and 13 Jbeta primers, the PCR was carried out. The protocol was immunoSEQ multiplex PCR, while the TCRdb copy is restricted to in-frame clones and leaves out a portion. Here the sample table reports about 150,000 clones. Sequenced: PBMCs. The receptors stem from a woman aged 45-65 years in good health and CMV-seronegative.

The chain joins TRBV7-2 to TRBJ2-1, with 10 bases lining up with TRBD2. This CDR3 is 14 amino acids long. V lost 6 bases, J lost 9 bases, and 8 bases stayed unmatched. Germline CDR1 is SGHTA and CDR2 is FQGNSA. CDR3 region: CASRPPSGRSEQFF. CDR3 in DNA: TGTGCCAGCAGACCCCCTAGCGGGAGATCTGAGCAGTTCTTC.

V usage is TRBV18 and J usage is TRBJ2-7; 7 positions match TRBD1. The CDR3 runs 17 residues. Per germline, CDR1 KGHSH and CDR2 LQKENI. V was clipped by 2 bases and J by 6 bases; unmatched bases: 16. Here the CDR3 reads CASSPEGGQGFGVEQYF. CDR3 nucleotide sequence: TGTGCCAGCTCACCAGAAGGGGGCCAGGGATTTGGGGTCGAGCAGTACTTC.